The 28 T cell receptor beta chains listed next were all sequenced from one sample in a study of blood T cell repertoires in COVID-19. Repertoires were generated with immunoSEQ multiplex PCR, while TCRdb's copy carries only in-frame clones and drops some. Of 150,000 to 200,000 clones in the sample, about 85% are singletons; the top ten hold more than 5.5%. Sequences were obtained from PBMCs or T cells enriched from blood (not recorded which). These receptors were obtained from a man aged 35 to 55 who had recovered from COVID-19.

This sequence joins TRBV6-5 and TRBJ2-7; tentative D call: TRBD1 (6 bases). The V gene lost 8 bases and the J gene lost 6 bases, with 14 bases spanning the gap. The CDR3 sequence is 12 residues long. Germline V gene lookup returns CDR1 MNHEY and CDR2 SVGAGI. DNA for the CDR3: TGTGCCAGCCTCGGTACAGGGTTCGAGCAGTACTTC. Translation gives CASLGTGFEQYF.

The genes are TRBV5-1 and TRBJ2-7; the D gene is possibly TRBD1 (6 bases). V was cut by 6 bases and J by 2 bases, with 18 bases left in between. The CDR3 is 15 residues long. From germline, CDR1 is SGHRS and CDR2 YFSETQ. The CDR3 DNA reads as TGCGCCAGCACCTTAACCGGGACACAAGCCTACGAGCAGTACTTC. It specifies CASTLTGTQAYEQYF.

V gene TRBV29-1 combines with J gene TRBJ1-1; D is uncertain. The CDR3 runs to 12 residues. V lost 3 bases, J lost 4 bases, and 9 bases lay in between. CDR1 SQVTM and CDR2 ANQGSEA come from the germline V gene. The CDR3 here is CSVDGASTEAFF. CDR3 bases: TGCAGCGTTGACGGCGCTAGCACTGAAGCTTTCTTT.

This sequence joins TRBV6-4 and TRBJ1-1, with a tentative D call TRBD1 (5 bases). V dropped 4 bases and J dropped 5 bases, with 11 bases sitting between them. Germline assignment: CDR1 MRHNA and CDR2 SNTAGT. This CDR3 has 13 amino acids. DNA for the CDR3: TGTGCCAGCAGTGCGCAAAAGGGGACTGAAGCTTTCTTT. Protein: CASSAQKGTEAFF.

The J gene is TRBJ1-6, the V gene TRBV5-1; 9 positions match TRBD1. Germline V CDR1 and CDR2: SGHRS, YFSETQ. J lost 4 bases, V lost 4 bases, and 6 bases had no gene match. This CDR3 region has 16 residues. The CDR3 protein is CASSLSGTGYNSPLHF. The CDR3 coding sequence is TGCGCCAGCAGCCTATCAGGGACAGGGTATAATTCACCCCTCCACTTT.

The chain is built from TRBV18 and TRBJ2-3; D perhaps matches TRBD2 (5 bases). The CDR3 has 14 amino acids. Between the trimmed V and J ends, which lost 11 bases and 2 bases, there was a span of 17 bases. Germline assignment: CDR1 KGHSH and CDR2 LQKENI. The chain's CDR3 is CAGGREPSTDTQYF. The CDR3, as DNA: TGTGCCGGAGGTCGCGAGCCGTCCACAGATACGCAGTATTTT.

The chain has TRBV5-1 and TRBJ1-2, with D possibly matching TRBD1 (6 bases). CDR3 size: 15 residues. V lost 5 bases and J 5 bases, leaving 19 bases between the germline ends. Germline loops: CDR1 SGHRS, CDR2 YFSETQ. CDR3 sequence reads: CASRFDRTETYGYTF. In DNA, the CDR3 is TGCGCCAGCAGGTTTGACCGGACAGAAACGTATGGCTACACCTTC. The full variable domain, in which reference TRBV5-1 and TRBJ1-2 provide the parts outside the CDR3, is KAGVTQTPRYLIKTRGQQVTLSCSPISGHRSVSWYQQTPGQGLQFLFEYFSETQRNKGNFPGRFSGRQFSNSRSEMNVSTLELGDSALYLCASRFDRTETYGYTFGSGTRLTVV.

This chain connects TRBV27 to TRBJ1-5; no clear D gene. Germline CDR1 reads MNHEY; CDR2 reads SMNVEV (reference sequence). V was trimmed by 3 bases and J by 1 base, leaving 4 bases between them. CDR3 length: 13 amino acids. CDR3 protein: CASSLLSNQPQHF. The CDR3, as DNA: TGTGCCAGCAGTTTGTTAAGCAATCAGCCCCAGCATTTT.

This clone was seen just once. This rearrangement joins TRBV10-1 to TRBJ2-1, with D unclear. The CDR3 is made up of 12 amino acids. V lost 2 bases and J 9 bases, leaving 8 bases between the germline ends. The V gene's germline CDR1 is WNHNN and CDR2 SYGVQD (reference sequence). The CDR3, as DNA: TGCGCCAGCAGTGAGACTACCTTTGAGCAGTTCTTC. Amino acids: CASSETTFEQFF.

The chain joins TRBV19 to TRBJ2-7; possible D gene TRBD1, 5 bases. The CDR3 consists of 14 residues. Trimming left V 1 base short and J 0 bases short, with 7 bases between. CDR1 is LNHDA, CDR2 SQIVND, per germline (reference sequence). This CDR3 reads CASSIGDSSYEQYF. For the CDR3, the DNA is TGTGCCAGTAGTATAGGTGACAGCTCCTACGAGCAGTACTTC.

The chain has TRBV21-1 and TRBJ1-1; the D call in the table, TRBD1, was not verified against the DNA. TRBV21-1 is noted as a pseudogene. This CDR3 region has 17 residues. In DNA, the CDR3 is TGTGCCAGCAGCGACGCTCTTCCGGGGACACTCAACACTGAAGCTTTCTTT. It specifies CASSDALPGTLNTEAFF.

The gene calls are TRBV5-6 and TRBJ1-5; D unclear. The CDR3 totals 15 residues. Trimming shortened V by 0 bases and J by 4 bases, and 11 bases separated the two germline ends. Germline-derived CDR1 and CDR2 are SGHDT and YYEEEE. As DNA, the CDR3 is TGTGCCAGCAGCTTGGCTCGACCCGGGAATCAGCCCCAGCATTTT. Its translation is CASSLARPGNQPQHF.

The gene calls are TRBV28 and TRBJ2-7; TRBD2 matches 11 bases. V dropped 5 bases and J dropped 2; count of bases not matched to a gene: 5. Germline loops: CDR1 MDHEN, CDR2 SYDVKM. There are 15 residues in the CDR3. The CDR3 nucleotides read TGTGCCAGCAGTAAAGGGACTAGCGGAGCCTACGAGCAGTACTTC. Protein product: CASSKGTSGAYEQYF. The whole variable domain, filled in from reference TRBV28 and TRBJ2-7, reads DVKVTQSSRYLVKRTGEKVFLECVQDMDHENMFWYRQDPGLGLRLIYFSYDVKMKEKGDIPEGYSVSREKKERFSLILESASTNQTSMYLCASSKGTSGAYEQYFGPGTRLTVT.

As DNA, the CDR3 is TGTGCCAGCAGCCAGAGGACTTTTCGTCTGTACTTC. Protein sequence: CASSQRTFRLYF. V gene TRBV3-1 (or the pseudogene TRBV3-2) combines with J gene TRBJ2-7; possibly TRBD2 for D (5 bases). Germline loops: CDR1 LGHDT, CDR2 YNNKEL (reference sequence). Trimming left V 3 bases short and J 12 bases short, with 15 bases between. This CDR3 spans 12 amino acids.

V usage is TRBV29-1 and J usage is TRBJ2-7; 8 bases line up with TRBD2. Germline assignment: CDR1 SQVTM and CDR2 ANQGSEA. V shed 8 bases and J 6 bases; nucleotides not matched to a gene: 12. The length of the CDR3 is 13 residues. This chain's CDR3 is CSFNNAGGSEQYF. The CDR3 DNA reads as TGCAGCTTCAATAACGCGGGAGGTTCCGAGCAGTACTTC.

The gene calls are TRBV7-9 and TRBJ1-1, with 7 bases aligning to TRBD1. Germline V gene sequence: CDR1 SEHNR, CDR2 FQNEAQ (reference sequence). CDR3 length equals 17 residues. The V segment lost 3 bases and the J segment 4 bases; nucleotides outside the gene matches: 14. The CDR3 sequence is CASSFGTEPKRGTEAFF. CDR3 DNA sequence: TGTGCCAGCAGCTTTGGGACAGAACCTAAGAGGGGCACTGAAGCTTTCTTT.

V and J are TRBV5-1 and TRBJ1-5; TRBD1 aligns across 9 bases. From germline, CDR1 is SGHRS and CDR2 YFSETQ. The V gene end was trimmed by 2 bases and the J gene end by 3 bases; junction bases not matched to a gene: 3. This CDR3 has 15 amino acids. As DNA, the CDR3 is TGCGCCAGCAGCTTCGGGGACAGGGACAATCAGCCCCAGCATTTT. Its translation: CASSFGDRDNQPQHF.

The V call is TRBV5-6, the J call TRBJ1-1, with TRBD1 as a possible D gene (6 bases). From germline, CDR1 is SGHDT and CDR2 YYEEEE. Trimming took off 3 bases at V and 8 bases at J, with 17 bases between the two ends. The CDR3 loop spans 14 amino acids. Here the CDR3 reads CASSSPPGHPEAFF. CDR3 nucleotide sequence: TGTGCCAGCAGCTCCCCCCCGGGACACCCCGAAGCTTTCTTT.

V usage is TRBV29-1 and J usage is TRBJ1-2, with TRBD1 identical over 10 bases. Losses at the gene ends were 7 bases for V and 7 bases for J; bases not matched to a gene: 12. The CDR3 sequence is 14 residues long. Germline V gene lookup returns CDR1 SQVTM and CDR2 ANQGSEA. CDR3 in amino acids: CSAQSGTGVSGYTF. CDR3 nucleotides: TGCAGCGCGCAATCCGGGACAGGGGTTAGTGGCTACACCTTC.

The chain links TRBV6-5 to TRBJ2-3; 8 nucleotides align to TRBD1. The germline V gene has CDR1 MNHEY and CDR2 SVGAGI. The CDR3 length is 13 residues. V dropped 8 bases and J dropped 3; count of bases not matched to a gene: 4. The CDR3 region is CASRQGITDTQYF. The DNA for the CDR3 is TGTGCCAGCCGACAGGGGATAACAGATACGCAGTATTTT.

The chain is built from TRBV7-6 and TRBJ2-7, with 9 bases lining up with TRBD2. V lost 2 bases and J lost 5; bases outside the gene matches: 16. Germline lookup yields CDR1 SGHVS and CDR2 FNYEAQ. The CDR3 has 18 amino acids. The CDR3 region is CASSLLGVGGRARNEQYF. As DNA, the CDR3 is TGTGCCAGCAGCTTATTGGGAGTAGGCGGGAGGGCCAGAAACGAGCAGTACTTC. Drawing the rest from reference TRBV7-6 and TRBJ2-7, the complete variable domain is GAGVSQSPRYKVTKRGQDVALRCDPISGHVSLYWYRQALGQGPEFLTYFNYEAQQDKSGLPNDRFSAERPEGSISTLTIQRTEQRDSAMYRCASSLLGVGGRARNEQYFGPGTRLTVT.

The gene calls are TRBV15 and TRBJ2-2; TRBD1 is a possible D gene (6 bases). The CDR3 spans 17 residues. The V gene's germline CDR1 is LNHNV and CDR2 YYDKDF (reference sequence). Trimming took 4 bases from V and 3 from J, leaving 18 bases between them. This CDR3 reads CATSKANPRTDTGELFF. The CDR3, as DNA: TGTGCCACCAGCAAAGCCAATCCCCGGACAGACACCGGGGAGCTGTTTTTT. Full variable domain (rest looked up from reference TRBV15 and TRBJ2-2): DAMVIQNPRYQVTQFGKPVTLSCSQTLNHNVMYWYQQKSSQAPKLLFHYYDKDFNNEADTPDNFQSRRPNTSFCFLDIRSPGLGDTAMYLCATSKANPRTDTGELFFGEGSRLTVL.

The rearrangement uses TRBV30 and TRBJ2-1; 7 bases map to TRBD2. This CDR3 comprises 15 residues. V trimming: 2 bases; J trimming: 0 bases; junction bases outside the gene matches: 4. The germline CDR1 and CDR2 sequences are GTSNPN and SVGIG (reference sequence). CDR3 sequence: CAWSSGGSSYNEQFF. Written as DNA, the CDR3 is TGTGCCTGGAGTTCAGGCGGGAGCTCCTACAATGAGCAGTTCTTC.

This rearrangement joins TRBV28 to TRBJ1-5; 8 bases align to TRBD1. The J segment lost 0 bases and the V segment lost 8 bases, leaving 12 bases of the junction unmatched. The CDR3 has 17 amino acids. Per germline, CDR1 MDHEN and CDR2 SYDVKM. The DNA for the CDR3 is TGTGCCAGCTTTGGGGCAGGGGGCGACTATAGCAATCAGCCCCAGCATTTT. Translating it yields CASFGAGGDYSNQPQHF. Full variable domain (rest looked up from reference TRBV28 and TRBJ1-5): DVKVTQSSRYLVKRTGEKVFLECVQDMDHENMFWYRQDPGLGLRLIYFSYDVKMKEKGDIPEGYSVSREKKERFSLILESASTNQTSMYLCASFGAGGDYSNQPQHFGDGTRLSIL.

J is TRBJ1-2 and V is TRBV12-3 or TRBV12-4; no definite D call. This CDR3 comprises 13 residues. V was clipped by 7 bases and J by 7 bases, with 16 bases between them. The CDR3 DNA reads TGTGCCAGCACCCTGACAAAACGGGGTGGCTACACCTTC. This gives the protein CASTLTKRGGYTF.

The chain employs TRBV7-9 and TRBJ2-3, with no clear D. CDR1 and CDR2 (germline): SEHNR, FQNEAQ (reference sequence). The germline V and J ends were trimmed by 5 bases and 0 bases, with 15 bases remaining between them. The length of the CDR3 is 16 residues. DNA for the CDR3: TGTGCCAGCAGCCCTAGAGAAGGTTCTAGCACAGATACGCAGTATTTT. It is translated as CASSPREGSSTDTQYF.

The CDR3: CASSESLDWDNEQFF. The CDR3 bases are TGTGCCAGCAGTGAAAGTCTCGACTGGGACAATGAGCAGTTCTTC. This chain uses TRBV2 with TRBJ2-1; D call uncertain. V was trimmed by 2 bases and J by 5 bases, leaving 13 bases between them. Germline values: CDR1 SNHLY, CDR2 FYNNEI. The CDR3 loop spans 15 amino acids.

With regard to this clone: The sample holds other DNA sequences that translate to the same CDR3. The chain recombines TRBV6-5 with TRBJ1-1, with TRBD1 as a possible D gene (6 bases). Germline V gene lookup returns CDR1 MNHEY and CDR2 SVGAGI. Trimming cost V 2 bases and J 0 bases, with 7 bases left between them. The CDR3 runs to 14 residues. As DNA, the CDR3 is TGTGCCAGCAGTTACGGACAGCTGAACACTGAAGCTTTCTTT. This translates into CASSYGQLNTEAFF.